The present T cell receptor beta chain was sequenced within a study of CD4+ T cells in melanoma. Study outcomes and limitations: Neoantigen-specific CD4+ T cells in melanoma reportedly had diverse differentiation states. A reported correlation linked neoantigen-specific CD4+ T cells to CD8+, macrophage and B cell function.

Regarding this clone: Its specificity is unknown.

From germline, CDR1 is MNHEY and CDR2 SVGAGI. The V segment lost 5 bases and the J segment 14 bases; nucleotides outside the gene matches: 10. The CDR3 length is 14 residues. Using immunoSEQ multiplex PCR, the repertoire was profiled, and TCRdb retains in-frame clones only, with some absent. The sample contains about 110,000 clones, about 90% of which appear only once. V gene TRBV6-5 combines with J gene TRBJ1-6; 9 positions agree with TRBD1. Specimen: peripheral blood. The TCR was taken from a human donor with melanoma. CDR3 residues: CASSVGDRVDTLHF. The CDR3 DNA reads TGTGCCAGCAGTGTAGGGGACAGGGTTGATACCCTCCACTTT.